These 20 T cell receptor beta chains originate from one sample sequenced in a study of T-cell memory formation after mild COVID-19. TCRdb processed the 5' RACE reads anew with MiXCR; each CDR3 protein has one entry. The sample has around 310,000 distinct CDR3 sequences; about 20% are singletons. What was sequenced was PBMCs or a T cell subset sorted from them (not recorded which). These receptors all stem from a man between 18 and 35 years old who had mild COVID-19 (a few samples of this study predate the infection). Cell type and time point are not known.

V gene TRBV5-1 combines with J gene TRBJ2-5, with 9 bases that match TRBD1. Germline CDR1 is SGHRS and CDR2 is YFSETQ. CDR3 size: 16 residues. With V trimmed by 5 bases and J by 8 bases, 16 bases remained unmatched. The CDR3 protein is CASREPGQGGAATQYF. For the CDR3, the DNA is TGCGCCAGCAGAGAACCGGGACAGGGAGGAGCGGCCACCCAGTACTTC.

The chain links TRBV10-3 to TRBJ2-6; 7 bases match TRBD1. The CDR3 has 18 residues. Looked up from germline, CDR1 is ENHRY and CDR2 is SYGVKD. J was trimmed by 2 bases and V by 0 bases; bases with no gene match: 7. Written as DNA, the CDR3 is TGTGCCATCAGTGAGTCGAGGGGACAGTTTGCTGGGGCCAACGTCCTGACTTTC. Encoded protein: CAISESRGQFAGANVLTF.

The rearrangement uses TRBV30 and TRBJ2-6; a weak D match, TRBD2 (5 bases). The CDR3 covers 16 residues. V lost 2 bases to trimming and J lost 4 bases, with 15 bases between them. The germline V gene has CDR1 GTSNPN and CDR2 SVGIG (reference sequence). Here the CDR3 reads CAWSPGAGLGANVLTF. The CDR3 nucleotides read TGTGCCTGGAGTCCGGGCGCGGGCCTGGGGGCCAACGTCCTGACTTTC.

This clonotype was observed a few times. The CDR3 coding sequence is TGTGCCAGCAACCTGGGGGGACAGGTCAATAATTCACCCCTCCACTTT. Translating it yields CASNLGGQVNNSPLHF. The chain has TRBV5-5 and TRBJ1-6; 8 nucleotides match TRBD1. The CDR3 consists of 16 residues. V shed 6 bases and J 5 bases; nucleotides not matched to a gene: 10. In germline, CDR1 is SGHKS, CDR2 YYEKEE (reference sequence).

The sample holds a few counts of this clonotype. The V gene is TRBV5-1, the J gene TRBJ1-1; a possible D gene is TRBD1 (5 bases). The CDR3 sequence is 14 residues long. V lost 1 base, J lost 6 bases, and 13 bases lay in between. From germline, CDR1 is SGHRS and CDR2 YFSETQ. As DNA, the CDR3 is TGCGCCAGCAGCTTGAGGCAGGGAGTCCCTGAAGCTTTCTTT. This codes for CASSLRQGVPEAFF.

In this sample, this clonotype turned up many times. The chain carries TRBV5-1 and TRBJ2-7; a possible D gene is TRBD2 (5 bases). CDR1 SGHRS and CDR2 YFSETQ come from the germline V gene. V shed 0 bases and J shed 1 base, with 11 bases lying between them. The CDR3 runs 15 residues. Here the CDR3 reads CASSLDASRSYEQYF. The DNA for the CDR3 is TGCGCCAGCAGCTTGGATGCTAGCAGGTCCTACGAGCAGTACTTC.

This chain links TRBV6-6 with TRBJ1-3, with D possibly TRBD1 on 6 matching bases. CDR1 is MNHNY, CDR2 SVGAGI, per germline (reference sequence). The length of the CDR3 is 15 residues. V dropped 5 bases and J dropped 4 bases, with 15 bases sitting between them. The CDR3 sequence: CASSPTGTPGNTIYF. Here the CDR3 DNA reads TGTGCCAGCAGTCCCACCGGGACACCAGGAAACACCATATATTTT.

This clonotype was detected a few times. This chain connects TRBV18 to TRBJ2-5; D ambiguous. Germline V gene data show CDR1 as KGHSH and CDR2 as LQKENI. V was cut by 3 bases and J by 4 bases, with 9 bases left in between. This CDR3 has 13 amino acids. CDR3 bases: TGTGCCAGCTCACCTACCATCGGAGAGACCCAGTACTTC. Its protein is CASSPTIGETQYF. The variable domain in full, completed from reference TRBV18 and TRBJ2-5, reads NAGVMQNPRHLVRRRGQEARLRCSPMKGHSHVYWYRQLPEEGLKFMVYLQKENIIDESGMPKERFSAEFPKEGPSILRIQQVVRGDSAAYFCASSPTIGETQYFGPGTRLLVL.

This clonotype was detected a few times. The J gene is TRBJ2-1, the V gene TRBV5-5, with 8 nucleotides matching TRBD2. The CDR3 contains 17 residues. CDR1 is SGHKS and CDR2 is YYEKEE in the germline V gene (reference sequence). V lost 1 base and J lost 9; bases outside the gene matches: 15. CDR3 sequence: CASSLRSPGLESPEQFF. The CDR3 bases are TGTGCCAGCAGCTTGCGTTCACCGGGACTAGAATCCCCTGAGCAGTTCTTC.

This chain joins TRBV30 and TRBJ2-1; TRBD2 is a possible D gene (6 bases). Trimming removed 4 bases from V and 3 bases from J, with 19 bases in between. This CDR3 region has 16 residues. Germline V lookup: CDR1 GTSNPN, CDR2 SVGIG (reference sequence). The CDR3 loop is CAWILSGGSSYNEQFF. The CDR3 DNA follows: TGTGCCTGGATTTTATCAGGAGGGAGTAGCTACAATGAGCAGTTCTTC.

This chain links TRBV6-2 or TRBV6-3 with TRBJ1-5, with 8 bases that match TRBD1. The CDR3 length is 12 residues. Germline V gives CDR1 MNHEY, CDR2 SVGEGT. Trimming at V came to 7 bases and at J to 9 bases, leaving 5 bases not matched to a gene. The CDR3 sequence is CASTTGVRPQHF. CDR3 sequence (DNA): TGTGCCAGCACGACAGGGGTAAGGCCCCAGCATTTT.

V gene TRBV7-2 combines with J gene TRBJ1-1; possibly TRBD1 for D (6 bases). The V end lost 4 bases, the J end lost 5 bases, and 8 bases lay between the germline ends. Germline V gene lookup returns CDR1 SGHTA and CDR2 FQGNSA. The CDR3 consists of 12 residues. The CDR3 DNA reads TGTGCCAGCAGCTACAGGGAAACTGAAGCTTTCTTT. As protein: CASSYRETEAFF.

This chain joins TRBV12-3 or TRBV12-4 and TRBJ2-7, with 12 bases aligning to TRBD1. After removal of 4 bases from V and 6 bases from J, the junction contained 4 bases not matched to a gene. This CDR3 is built from 14 residues. CDR3 residues: CASSWGQGAREQYF. CDR3 nucleotide sequence: TGTGCCAGCAGTTGGGGACAGGGGGCGCGCGAGCAGTACTTC.

The chain has TRBV12-3 or TRBV12-4 and TRBJ2-2; D possibly corresponds to TRBD2 (6 bases). The CDR3 spans 13 residues. V gave up 5 bases and J gave up 4 bases, with 8 bases separating them. As DNA, the CDR3 is TGTGCCAGCAGTATGGGACTCACCGGGGAGCTGTTTTTT. As protein: CASSMGLTGELFF.

The rearrangement uses TRBV30 and TRBJ2-7; TRBD1 is a possible D gene (6 bases). Between the trimmed V and J ends, which lost 2 bases and 2 bases, there was a span of 13 bases. Germline V gene sequence: CDR1 GTSNPN, CDR2 SVGIG (reference sequence). CDR3 length equals 14 residues. DNA of the CDR3: TGTGCCTGGAGTTCCCGACAGGCGCCCTACGAGCAGTACTTC. Protein product: CAWSSRQAPYEQYF.

This chain joins TRBV5-1 and TRBJ2-3; D may be TRBD1 (6 bases). V shed 3 bases and J shed 2 bases, with 10 bases lying between them. There are 14 residues in the CDR3. Germline V lookup: CDR1 SGHRS, CDR2 YFSETQ. In DNA, the CDR3 is TGCGCCAGCAGCTCAGGGGCCACCACAGATACGCAGTATTTT. Translation gives CASSSGATTDTQYF.

The rearrangement uses TRBV5-1 and TRBJ2-1, with 7 bases identical to TRBD2. The CDR3 loop spans 13 amino acids. The V gene's germline CDR1 is SGHRS and CDR2 YFSETQ. With 5 bases clipped from V and 9 bases from J, the junction kept 8 bases outside the gene matches. The CDR3 protein is CASRIRTRGEQFF. CDR3 bases: TGCGCCAGCAGGATTAGGACTAGAGGTGAGCAGTTCTTC.

This clonotype was counted a few times. The chain links TRBV5-1 to TRBJ2-5; perhaps TRBD1 as D (5 bases). The CDR3 totals 14 residues. V was trimmed by 2 bases and J by 5 bases, leaving 13 bases between them. In germline, CDR1 is SGHRS, CDR2 YFSETQ. The CDR3 is CASSFQGSGETQYF. The CDR3, as DNA: TGCGCCAGCAGCTTTCAGGGATCGGGTGAGACCCAGTACTTC.

V and J are TRBV7-3 and TRBJ2-1; no definite D call. The CDR3 runs to 12 residues. V gave up 4 bases and J gave up 7 bases, with 8 bases separating them. Germline V gene lookup returns CDR1 SGHTA and CDR2 FQGTGA. The CDR3 DNA sequence: TGTGCCAGCAGCTATCTGAGTAATGAGCAGTTCTTC. Translating it yields CASSYLSNEQFF.

This chain uses TRBV7-2 with TRBJ1-6; 8 nucleotides align to TRBD1. J gave up 14 bases and V 6 bases, and 6 bases lay outside the gene matches. Germline V lookup: CDR1 SGHTA, CDR2 FQGNSA. This CDR3 region has 12 residues. CDR3 sequence reads: CASSPGTGTLHF. Written as DNA, the CDR3 is TGTGCCAGCAGTCCGGGGACAGGCACCCTCCACTTT.